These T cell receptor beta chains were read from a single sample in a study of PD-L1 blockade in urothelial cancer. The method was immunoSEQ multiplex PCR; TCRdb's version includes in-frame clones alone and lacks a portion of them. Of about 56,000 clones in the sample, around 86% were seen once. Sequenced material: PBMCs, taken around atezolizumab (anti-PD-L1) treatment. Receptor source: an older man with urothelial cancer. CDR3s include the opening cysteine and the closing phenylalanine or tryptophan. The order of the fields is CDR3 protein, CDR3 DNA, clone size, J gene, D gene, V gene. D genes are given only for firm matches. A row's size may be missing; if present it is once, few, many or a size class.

CSVEMGQQIWGTEAFF	TGCAGCGTTGAGATGGGACAGCAAATCTGGGGCACTGAAGCTTTCTTT	NA	TRBJ1-1	TRBD1	TRBV29-1
CAISDGAAYEQYF	TGTGCCATCAGTGATGGGGCGGCCTACGAGCAGTACTTC	NA	TRBJ2-7	NA	TRBV10-3
CASSLDGREIDTQYF	TGTGCCAGCAGCTTGGACGGTCGGGAGATAGATACGCAGTATTTT	few	TRBJ2-3	NA	TRBV5-5
CASSPGTSGSRDEQYF	TGTGCCAGCAGCCCAGGGACTAGCGGGAGCAGGGACGAGCAGTACTTC	NA	TRBJ2-7	TRBD2	TRBV7-6
CAISLTSGSETQYF	TGTGCCATCAGTTTGACTAGCGGGAGTGAGACCCAGTACTTC	NA	TRBJ2-5	TRBD2	TRBV10-3
CASTSGGETEAFF	TGTGCCAGCACCTCGGGGGGAGAGACTGAAGCTTTCTTT	NA	TRBJ1-1	NA	TRBV9
CASSLARQTLNEKLFF	TGTGCCAGCAGCTTGGCCAGACAGACGTTAAATGAAAAACTGTTTTTT	NA	TRBJ1-4	NA	TRBV5-5
CASSLAGTYTGELFF	TGTGCCAGCAGCTTGGCCGGGACATACACCGGGGAGCTGTTTTTT	NA	TRBJ2-2	NA	TRBV5-6
CAITARDYNNEQFF	TGTGCCATCACCGCAAGGGACTACAACAATGAGCAGTTCTTC	NA	TRBJ2-1	TRBD2	TRBV10-3
CASSSYRATNEKLFF	TGTGCCAGCAGCTCCTACAGGGCAACTAATGAAAAACTGTTTTTT	NA	TRBJ1-4	NA	TRBV7-9
CASSYSTPGGGDEQFF	TGTGCCAGCAGTTACTCGACCCCAGGGGGCGGGGATGAGCAGTTCTTC	once	TRBJ2-1	TRBD1	TRBV6-5
CASSLAGTQNEKLFF	TGTGCCAGCAGCTTAGCGGGGACACAGAATGAAAAACTGTTTTTT	once	TRBJ1-4	NA	TRBV7-9
CASSRTSGGGYAYF	TGTGCCAGCAGTCGGACTAGCGGGGGCGGATACGCGTATTTT	NA	TRBJ2-3	TRBD2	TRBV28
CASSSRVQGEAFF	TGTGCCAGCAGTTCTAGGGTACAGGGTGAAGCTTTCTTT	few	TRBJ1-1	NA	TRBV28
CATSREVSGITGELFF	TGTGCCACCAGCAGAGAGGTCTCAGGGATCACCGGGGAGCTGTTTTTT	NA	TRBJ2-2	NA	TRBV15
CASSLGLAGAGANVLTF	TGTGCCAGCAGCTTGGGACTAGCGGGAGCTGGGGCCAACGTCCTGACTTTC	few	TRBJ2-6	TRBD2	TRBV5-4
CASRHGGTGNTGELFF	TGCGCCAGCAGACACGGTGGGACAGGTAACACCGGGGAGCTGTTTTTT	NA	TRBJ2-2	TRBD1	TRBV5-1
CASSQPRGGGPGANVLTF	TGCGCCAGCAGTCAACCGCGAGGCGGGGGTCCCGGGGCCAACGTCCTGACTTTC	NA	TRBJ2-6	TRBD2	TRBV23-1
CSVVQNTEAFF	TGCAGCGTTGTACAAAACACTGAAGCTTTCTTT	NA	TRBJ1-1	NA	TRBV29-1
CASSLNGGSLYEQYF	TGTGCCAGCAGCTTAAACGGGGGATCCCTCTACGAGCAGTACTTC	NA	TRBJ2-7	NA	TRBV7-3
CASRTGDRRQYF	TGTGCCAGCAGAACGGGGGACAGGCGGCAGTACTTC	NA	TRBJ2-7	TRBD1	TRBV28
CAIAGISGEQFF	TGTGCCATTGCGGGCATCTCGGGCGAGCAGTTCTTC	NA	TRBJ2-1	NA	TRBV10-3
CASSLSTWEMRQETQYF	TGCGCCAGCAGCCTCTCCACCTGGGAGATGCGCCAAGAGACCCAGTACTTC	NA	TRBJ2-5	NA	TRBV5-1
CASIDSRLAGVKFF	TGTGCCAGCATCGACTCGCGACTAGCGGGAGTTAAGTTCTTC	NA	TRBJ2-1	TRBD2	TRBV2
CASSYPQGIGTEAFF	TGTGCCAGCAGCTACCCGCAGGGGATAGGGACTGAAGCTTTCTTT	NA	TRBJ1-1	NA	TRBV5-4
CASSLRLAGEDYNEQFF	TGTGCCAGCAGCTTACGACTAGCGGGAGAGGACTACAATGAGCAGTTCTTC	NA	TRBJ2-1	TRBD2	TRBV9
CASRSTGTKGYTF	TGTGCCAGCAGGTCCACAGGGACTAAGGGCTACACCTTC	NA	TRBJ1-2	NA	TRBV6-1
CASRLTSYEQYF	TGTGCCAGCCGATTGACAAGCTACGAGCAGTACTTC	NA	TRBJ2-7	NA	TRBV6-1
CASSLFSAANTGELFF	TGTGCCAGCAGCTTATTTAGCGCCGCGAACACCGGGGAGCTGTTTTTT	NA	TRBJ2-2	NA	TRBV7-9
CASSPIPGTSGRRPQYNEQFF	TGTGCCAGCAGCCCCATTCCCGGGACTAGCGGGAGGCGGCCTCAATACAATGAGCAGTTCTTC	NA	TRBJ2-1	TRBD2	TRBV4-2
CASSPRRGSYGCTF	TGCGCCAGCAGCCCACGACGGGGATCCTATGGCTGCACCTTC	NA	TRBJ1-2	NA	TRBV5-1
CASSWDRGMNTEAFF	TGTGCCAGCAGCTGGGACAGGGGGATGAACACTGAAGCTTTCTTT	NA	TRBJ1-1	TRBD1	TRBV7-9